This TCR beta chain was observed in a study of T cell repertoires in ileal Crohn's disease. Measured with immunoSEQ multiplex PCR; TCRdb has only the in-frame clones, and not every one. The repertoire holds more than 4,000 clones, with roughly 77% as singletons. The CDR3 length is 14 residues. Germline values: CDR1 SGDLS, CDR2 YYNGEE. The germline V and J ends were trimmed by 4 bases and 2 bases, with 13 bases remaining between them. The gene calls are TRBV9 and TRBJ2-7; D is unclear. The sequence was collected from an adult with Crohn's disease. Sequencing input: ileal tissue. CDR3: CASSPSGLPYEQYF. CDR3 bases: TGTGCCAGCAGCCCCTCCGGTCTGCCCTACGAGCAGTACTTC. The full variable domain, its missing parts supplied by reference TRBV9 and TRBJ2-7, is DSGVTQTPKHLITATGQRVTLRCSPRSGDLSVYWYQQSLDQGLQFLIQYYNGEERAKGNILERFSAQQFPDLHSELNLSSLELGDSALYFCASSPSGLPYEQYFGPGTRLTVT.